This entry lists 17 T cell receptor beta chains sequenced from one sample in a study of cytomegalovirus exposure and HLA in healthy donors. The PCR employed 60 Vbeta primers together with 13 Jbeta primers. Assay used: immunoSEQ multiplex PCR; TCRdb lists only in-frame clones, some missing. The profile shows about 140,000 clones, about four fifths of them singletons. The sequencing input was PBMCs. These receptors came from a woman in her thirties or forties in good health and CMV-seropositive.

CDR3 amino acids: CASSGDRVYGYTF. In DNA, the CDR3 is TGTGCCAGCAGCGGGGACAGGGTCTATGGCTACACCTTC. The V gene is TRBV9, the J gene TRBJ1-2; 9 bases line up with TRBD1. Trimming took 3 bases from V and 4 from J; bases not matched to a gene: 1. Germline CDR1 and CDR2: SGDLS and YYNGEE. This CDR3 is built from 13 residues.

The chain is built from TRBV28 and TRBJ1-1; D unresolved. The germline V gene has CDR1 MDHEN and CDR2 SYDVKM. The CDR3 contains 16 residues. Trimming left V 7 bases short and J 0 bases short, with 18 bases between. The CDR3 sequence is CASTYAGLALNTEAFF. Written as DNA, the CDR3 is TGTGCCAGCACCTATGCCGGGTTAGCCCTGAACACTGAAGCTTTCTTT.

This clone was seen a single time. Here the CDR3 DNA reads TGTGCCACTACCCTGCTAGCGGGGACAGATACGCAGTATTTT. This gives the protein CATTLLAGTDTQYF. The J gene is TRBJ2-3, the V gene TRBV6-5; 9 bases are shared with TRBD2. Germline loops: CDR1 MNHEY, CDR2 SVGAGI. Losses at the gene ends were 10 bases for V and 3 bases for J; bases not matched to a gene: 8. This CDR3 spans 14 amino acids.

The CDR3 is CASSNFPGAGGFDQETQYF. CDR3 bases: TGTGCCAGCAGCAATTTTCCGGGGGCGGGGGGTTTCGACCAAGAGACCCAGTACTTC. The gene calls are TRBV21-1 and TRBJ2-5; the table calls TRBD2, which could not be checked here. TRBV21-1 is reported as a pseudogene. The CDR3 covers 19 residues.

The gene calls are TRBV7-2 and TRBJ2-1; 9 positions match TRBD2. The CDR3 totals 14 residues. After removal of 4 bases from V and 9 bases from J, the junction contained 7 bases not matched to a gene. CDR1 is SGHTA and CDR2 is FQGNSA in the germline V gene. CDR3 DNA sequence: TGTGCCAGCAGCTCGGCTAGCGGGACGATTGAGCAGTTCTTC. Protein product: CASSSASGTIEQFF.

V and J are TRBV28 and TRBJ2-1, with 9 bases lining up with TRBD1. The ends lost 7 bases at V and 9 bases at J; junction bases unmatched: 4. This CDR3 has 12 amino acids. Germline CDR1 reads MDHEN; CDR2 reads SYDVKM. CDR3 coding DNA: TGTGCCAGCACGACAGGGGGAGTTGAGCAGTTCTTC. Translation: CASTTGGVEQFF.

This clone was detected only a few times. V is TRBV4-1 and J is TRBJ2-7; the D gene is possibly TRBD2 (6 bases). The germline gives CDR1 MGHRA, CDR2 YSYEKL. V was shortened by 0 bases and J by 2 bases, with 14 bases between the two germline ends. The CDR3 contains 16 residues. The chain's CDR3 is CASSQDGVAATYEQYF. The CDR3 DNA follows: TGCGCCAGCAGCCAAGATGGGGTAGCGGCTACCTACGAGCAGTACTTC.

V and J are TRBV15 and TRBJ1-1, with a tentative D call TRBD1 (5 bases). CDR1 is LNHNV, CDR2 YYDKDF, per germline (reference sequence). The CDR3 length is 14 residues. V was cut by 6 bases and J by 4 bases, with 15 bases left in between. CDR3 in amino acids: CATRSPGGGTEAFF. The DNA of the CDR3 is TGTGCCACCAGGTCCCCTGGGGGGGGCACTGAAGCTTTCTTT.

The gene calls are TRBV19 and TRBJ2-3; a weak D match, TRBD2 (6 bases). The CDR3 extends over 15 amino acids. Germline CDR1 LNHDA, CDR2 SQIVND (reference sequence). V shed 5 bases and J shed 0 bases, with 12 bases lying between them. Written as DNA, the CDR3 is TGTGCCAGTAGTTTCGGACTACCAAGCACAGATACGCAGTATTTT. Protein product: CASSFGLPSTDTQYF.

This clone occurred once. This CDR3 reads CASSSLGQPEAFF. The DNA of the CDR3 is TGTGCCAGCAGCTCCCTAGGACAGCCTGAAGCTTTCTTT. The chain carries TRBV11-1 and TRBJ1-1, with TRBD1 as a possible D gene (6 bases). V lost 4 bases and J lost 6, with 12 bases in between. The CDR3 spans 13 residues. Germline lookup yields CDR1 SGHAT and CDR2 FQDESV (reference sequence).

The chain joins TRBV27 to TRBJ1-1, with TRBD1 identical over 7 bases. V lost 6 bases and J lost 3; bases outside the gene matches: 10. Germline loops: CDR1 MNHEY, CDR2 SMNVEV (reference sequence). CDR3 length: 15 amino acids. The CDR3, as DNA: TGTGCCAGCAGCCACACTTCAACAGGGGACACTGAAGCTTTCTTT. It translates to CASSHTSTGDTEAFF.

The rearrangement uses TRBV5-1 and TRBJ1-2; no reliable D call. Trimming cost V 6 bases and J 4 bases, with 16 bases left between them. CDR3 length: 14 residues. Germline CDR1 reads SGHRS; CDR2 reads YFSETQ. The DNA of the CDR3 is TGCGCCAGCACGGAACCCGGGAAGGGCTATGGCTACACCTTC. It specifies CASTEPGKGYGYTF. The whole variable domain, remainder taken from reference TRBV5-1 and TRBJ1-2, is KAGVTQTPRYLIKTRGQQVTLSCSPISGHRSVSWYQQTPGQGLQFLFEYFSETQRNKGNFPGRFSGRQFSNSRSEMNVSTLELGDSALYLCASTEPGKGYGYTFGSGTRLTVV.

This clone was seen once. Other nucleotide sequences in the sample specify the same CDR3. The rearrangement uses TRBV9 and TRBJ2-7, with D maybe TRBD1 (6 bases). Trimming shortened V by 3 bases and J by 4 bases, and 14 bases separated the two germline ends. The CDR3 is 14 amino acids. CDR1 is SGDLS, CDR2 YYNGEE, per germline. CDR3 bases: TGTGCCAGCAGCGGGGGTGGGGGCGGTTACGAGCAGTACTTC. This encodes CASSGGGGGYEQYF.

The chain joins TRBV7-2 to TRBJ2-1, with 11 bases lining up with TRBD2. The CDR3 totals 16 residues. The V and J ends lost 1 base and 2 bases, in that order; junction bases with no gene match: 1. From germline, CDR1 is SGHTA and CDR2 FQGNSA. In DNA form, the CDR3 reads TGTGCCAGCAGCTTAGAACTAGCGGGAGCCTACAATGAGCAGTTCTTC. As protein: CASSLELAGAYNEQFF.

This clone was counted a few times. The sample carries other DNA sequences with the same CDR3. The chain has TRBV19 and TRBJ2-7; 9 nucleotides line up with TRBD2. Germline lookup yields CDR1 LNHDA and CDR2 SQIVND (reference sequence). V was clipped by 4 bases and J by 3 bases; unmatched bases: 7. This CDR3 has 15 amino acids. For the CDR3, the DNA is TGTGCCAGTAGTAGGACTAGCGTAGAATACTACGAGCAGTACTTC. As protein: CASSRTSVEYYEQYF.

This clone was recorded once. This chain connects TRBV9 to TRBJ2-1; TRBD2 matches 8 bases. CDR1 SGDLS and CDR2 YYNGEE come from the germline V gene. J lost 8 bases, V lost 0 bases, and 7 bases had no gene match. This CDR3 spans 15 amino acids. CDR3 amino acids: CASSVAGSGGDEQFF. Written as DNA, the CDR3 is TGTGCCAGCAGCGTAGCTGGAAGCGGGGGAGATGAGCAGTTCTTC. The complete variable domain, with remaining parts taken from reference TRBV9 and TRBJ2-1, reads DSGVTQTPKHLITATGQRVTLRCSPRSGDLSVYWYQQSLDQGLQFLIQYYNGEERAKGNILERFSAQQFPDLHSELNLSSLELGDSALYFCASSVAGSGGDEQFFGPGTRLTVL.

On this clone: The sample contains more than one DNA sequence encoding this CDR3. J is TRBJ1-2 and V is TRBV6-5; 9 nucleotides align to TRBD1. The germline CDR1 and CDR2 sequences are MNHEY and SVGAGI. V lost 2 bases and J lost 3; bases outside the gene matches: 1. The CDR3 totals 14 residues. The CDR3 sequence is CASSYRTGDYGYTF. DNA for the CDR3: TGTGCCAGCAGTTACCGGACAGGGGACTATGGCTACACCTTC.